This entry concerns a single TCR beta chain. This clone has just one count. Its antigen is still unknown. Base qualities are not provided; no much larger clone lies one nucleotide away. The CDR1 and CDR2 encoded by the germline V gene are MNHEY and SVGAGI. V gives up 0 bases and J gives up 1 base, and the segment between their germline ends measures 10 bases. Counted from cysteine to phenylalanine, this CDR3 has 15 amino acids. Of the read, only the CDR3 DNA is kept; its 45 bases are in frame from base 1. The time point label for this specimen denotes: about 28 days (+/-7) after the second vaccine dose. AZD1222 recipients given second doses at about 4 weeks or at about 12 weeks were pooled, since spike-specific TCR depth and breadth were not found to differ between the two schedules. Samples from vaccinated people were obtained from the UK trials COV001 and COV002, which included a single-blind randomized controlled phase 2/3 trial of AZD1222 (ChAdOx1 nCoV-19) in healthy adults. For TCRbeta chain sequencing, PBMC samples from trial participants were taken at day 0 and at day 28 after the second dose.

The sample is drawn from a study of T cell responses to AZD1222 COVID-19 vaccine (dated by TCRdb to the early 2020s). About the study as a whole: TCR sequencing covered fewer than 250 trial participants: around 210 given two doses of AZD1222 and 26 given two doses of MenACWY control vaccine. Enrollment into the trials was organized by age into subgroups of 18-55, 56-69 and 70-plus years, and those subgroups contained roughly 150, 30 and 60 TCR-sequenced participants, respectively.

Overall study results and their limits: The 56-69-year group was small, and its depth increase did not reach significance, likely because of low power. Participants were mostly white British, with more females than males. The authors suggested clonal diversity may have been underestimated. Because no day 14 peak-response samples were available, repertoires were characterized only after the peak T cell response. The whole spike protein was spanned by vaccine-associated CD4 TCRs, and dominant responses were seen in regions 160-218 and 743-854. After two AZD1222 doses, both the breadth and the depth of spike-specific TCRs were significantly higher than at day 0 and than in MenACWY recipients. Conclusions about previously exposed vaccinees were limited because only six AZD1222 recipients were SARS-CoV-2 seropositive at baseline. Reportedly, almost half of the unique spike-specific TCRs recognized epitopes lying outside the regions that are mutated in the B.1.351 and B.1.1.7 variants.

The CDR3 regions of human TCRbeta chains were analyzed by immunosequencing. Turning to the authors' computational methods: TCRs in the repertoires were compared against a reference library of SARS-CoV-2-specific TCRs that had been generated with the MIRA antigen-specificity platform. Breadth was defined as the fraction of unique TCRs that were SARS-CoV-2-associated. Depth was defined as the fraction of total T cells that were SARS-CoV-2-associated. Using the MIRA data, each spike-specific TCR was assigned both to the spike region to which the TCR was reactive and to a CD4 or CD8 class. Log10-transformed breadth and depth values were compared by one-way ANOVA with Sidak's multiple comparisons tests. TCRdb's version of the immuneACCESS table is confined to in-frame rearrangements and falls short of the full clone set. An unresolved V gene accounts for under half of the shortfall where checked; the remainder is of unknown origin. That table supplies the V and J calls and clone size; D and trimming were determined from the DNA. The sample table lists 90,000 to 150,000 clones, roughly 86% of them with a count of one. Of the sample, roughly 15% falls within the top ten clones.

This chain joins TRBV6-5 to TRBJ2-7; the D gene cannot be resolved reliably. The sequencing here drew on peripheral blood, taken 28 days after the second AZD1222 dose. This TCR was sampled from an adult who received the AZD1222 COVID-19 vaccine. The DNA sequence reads TGTGCCAGCAGTTACTCGCTGGGGTATTCCTACGAGCAGTACTTC. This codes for CASSYSLGYSYEQYF.